Listed below are T cell receptor beta chains from one sample, sequenced in a study of cytomegalovirus exposure and HLA in healthy donors. Some clones are missing from TCRdb's copy, which holds only in-frame ones; the method was immunoSEQ multiplex PCR. Recorded here are 140,000 to 150,000 clones; the top ten clones represent 0.75% to 1%. Sequenced input: PBMCs. The receptor set was obtained from a male donor in good health and CMV-seronegative. Both conserved end residues are part of each CDR3. The order of the fields is V gene, CDR3 length, J gene, D gene, CDR3 DNA, CDR3 protein. D genes are given only for firm matches.

TRBV28	11	TRBJ2-1	NA	TGTGCCAGCAGTTTATCCGGGGAGCAGTTCTTC	CASSLSGEQFF
TRBV5-1	21	TRBJ2-6	TRBD1	TGCGCCAGCAGCCACCCTCGGGACAGTAAAGTTAAGATCTCTGGGGCCAACGTCCTGACTTTC	CASSHPRDSKVKISGANVLTF
TRBV5-1	19	TRBJ2-1	NA	TGCGCCAGCAGCCCCCTAGGCCCCCTCCTATCCAGCTCCTACAATGAGCAGTTCTTC	CASSPLGPLLSSSYNEQFF
TRBV4-3	15	TRBJ1-1	NA	TGCGCCAGCAGCCCAAGTCCGACAGTGAACACTGAAGCTTTCTTT	CASSPSPTVNTEAFF
TRBV18	20	TRBJ2-5	TRBD1	TGTGCCAGCTCACCAACCCATCACTATGGGACAGAAGGGGTTCTGGAGACCCAGTACTTC	CASSPTHHYGTEGVLETQYF
TRBV2	17	TRBJ1-2	TRBD1	TGTGCCAGCAGTGAAGAAAGGTCAGGGGGTTCTCACTATGGCTACACCTTC	CASSEERSGGSHYGYTF
TRBV5-1	14	TRBJ2-5	TRBD1	TGCGCCAGCAGCTTGGGGGACAGGGGAGAGACCCAGTACTTC	CASSLGDRGETQYF
TRBV4-2	15	TRBJ1-2	NA	TGTGCCAGCAGCCAAGGGTACGAGAAAAACTATGGCTACACCTTC	CASSQGYEKNYGYTF
TRBV6-5	15	TRBJ1-5	TRBD1	TGTGCCAGCAGTCCCCGGACAGGCTTCTCCCAGCCCCAGCATTTT	CASSPRTGFSQPQHF
TRBV9	16	TRBJ1-1	NA	TGTGCCAGCAGCGTAGGAGGGTCCCCGGCCAGCCCTGAAGCTTTCTTT	CASSVGGSPASPEAFF
TRBV7-9	12	TRBJ2-7	NA	NA	CASSFGTGAPRF
TRBV28	13	TRBJ1-1	TRBD1	TGTGCCAGCAGTTTTATAGGGGGCGTTGAAGCTTTCTTT	CASSFIGGVEAFF
TRBV5-6	16	TRBJ2-3	NA	TGTGCCAGCAGCCAACGCGGAATACCAGGGACAGATACGCAGTATTTT	CASSQRGIPGTDTQYF